This T cell receptor (beta chain) originates from a study of T-cell reconstitution after alpha-beta-depleted transplantation in children. Preparation of the TCRbeta library involved a method that used unique molecular identifiers. TCRdb reprocessed the PCR reads via MiXCR and lists one record per CDR3 protein. This table holds around 500,000 distinct CDR3 sequences, approximately 12% found once. The CDR3 is 15 amino acids. The V gene's germline CDR1 is SGHTA and CDR2 FQGNSA. Trimming took 0 bases from V and 4 from J, leaving 13 bases between them. This chain uses TRBV7-2 with TRBJ2-7, with D maybe TRBD1 (6 bases). This clonotype was sampled from a human donor who donated a stem cell graft to a child with combined immunodeficiency. The sample here was PBMCs from the stem cell graft donor, taken from the stem cell graft. CDR3 region: CASSLASGQTYEQYF. For the CDR3, the DNA is TGTGCCAGCAGCTTAGCATCAGGACAGACTTACGAGCAGTACTTC.